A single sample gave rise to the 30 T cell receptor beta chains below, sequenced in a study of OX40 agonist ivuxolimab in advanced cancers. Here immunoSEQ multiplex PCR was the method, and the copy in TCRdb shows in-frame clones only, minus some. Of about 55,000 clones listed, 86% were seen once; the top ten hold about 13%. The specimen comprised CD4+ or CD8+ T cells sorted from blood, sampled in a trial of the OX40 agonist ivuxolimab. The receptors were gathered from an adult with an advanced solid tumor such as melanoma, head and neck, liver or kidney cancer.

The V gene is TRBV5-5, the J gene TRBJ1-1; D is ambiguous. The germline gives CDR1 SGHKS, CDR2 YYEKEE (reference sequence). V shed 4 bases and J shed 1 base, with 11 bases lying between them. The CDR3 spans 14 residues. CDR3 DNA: TGTGCCAGCAGCGCAGGAGACCCGAACACTGAAGCTTTCTTT. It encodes CASSAGDPNTEAFF.

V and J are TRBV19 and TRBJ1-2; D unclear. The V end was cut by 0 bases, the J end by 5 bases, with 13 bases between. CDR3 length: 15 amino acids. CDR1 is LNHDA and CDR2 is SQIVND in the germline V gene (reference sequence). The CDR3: CASSIDHTEGYGYTF. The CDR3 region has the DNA TGTGCCAGTAGTATAGACCACACGGAGGGTTATGGCTACACCTTC. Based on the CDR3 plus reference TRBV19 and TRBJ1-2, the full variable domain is DGGITQSPKYLFRKEGQNVTLSCEQNLNHDAMYWYRQDPGQGLRLIYYSQIVNDFQKGDIAEGYSVSREKKESFPLTVTSAQKNPTAFYLCASSIDHTEGYGYTFGSGTRLTVV.

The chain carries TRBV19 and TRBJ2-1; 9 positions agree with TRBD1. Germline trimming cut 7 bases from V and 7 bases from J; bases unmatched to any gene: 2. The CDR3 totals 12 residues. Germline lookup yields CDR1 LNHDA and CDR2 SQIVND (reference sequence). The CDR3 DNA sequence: TGTGCCAGTACTGACAGGGGGAATGAGCAGTTCTTC. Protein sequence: CASTDRGNEQFF.

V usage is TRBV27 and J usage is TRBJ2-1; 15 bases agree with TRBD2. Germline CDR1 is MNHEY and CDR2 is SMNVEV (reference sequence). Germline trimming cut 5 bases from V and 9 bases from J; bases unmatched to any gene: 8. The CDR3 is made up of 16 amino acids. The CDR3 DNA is TGTGCCAGCAGTCCGGGACTAGCGGGGGGCCGGGGTGAGCAGTTCTTC. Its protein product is CASSPGLAGGRGEQFF.

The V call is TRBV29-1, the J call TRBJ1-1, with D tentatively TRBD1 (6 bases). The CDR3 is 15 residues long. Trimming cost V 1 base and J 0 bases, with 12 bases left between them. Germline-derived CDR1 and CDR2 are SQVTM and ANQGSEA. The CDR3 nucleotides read TGCAGCGTTGAAGCTCCCGGGACAATGAACACTGAAGCTTTCTTT. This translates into CSVEAPGTMNTEAFF.

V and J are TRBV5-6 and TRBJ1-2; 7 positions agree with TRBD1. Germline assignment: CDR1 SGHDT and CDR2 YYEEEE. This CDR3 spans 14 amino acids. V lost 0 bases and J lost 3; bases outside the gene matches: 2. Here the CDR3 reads CASSLVGTDYGYTF. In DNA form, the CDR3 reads TGTGCCAGCAGCTTGGTGGGGACAGACTATGGCTACACCTTC.

The CDR3 loop is CASSEARGIRETQYF. The CDR3 DNA follows: TGTGCCAGCAGTGAAGCGCGGGGGATCCGGGAGACCCAGTACTTC. The rearrangement joins TRBV2 to TRBJ2-5; 7 positions agree with TRBD2. V trimming: 0 bases; J trimming: 5 bases; junction bases outside the gene matches: 6. Per germline, CDR1 SNHLY and CDR2 FYNNEI. The CDR3 sequence is 15 residues long.

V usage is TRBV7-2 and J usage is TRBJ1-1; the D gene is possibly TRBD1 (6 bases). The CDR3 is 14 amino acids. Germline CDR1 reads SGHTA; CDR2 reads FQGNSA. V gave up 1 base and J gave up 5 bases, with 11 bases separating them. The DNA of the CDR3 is TGTGCCAGCAGCTTAGGAGGGGGAGAAACTGAAGCTTTCTTT. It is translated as CASSLGGGETEAFF.

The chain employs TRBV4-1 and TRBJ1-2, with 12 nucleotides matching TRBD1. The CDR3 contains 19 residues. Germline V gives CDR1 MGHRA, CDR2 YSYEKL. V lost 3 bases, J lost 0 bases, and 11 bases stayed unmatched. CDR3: CASSHYTGTGGVANYGYTF. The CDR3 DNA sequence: TGCGCCAGCAGCCACTACACCGGGACAGGGGGCGTGGCTAACTATGGCTACACCTTC.

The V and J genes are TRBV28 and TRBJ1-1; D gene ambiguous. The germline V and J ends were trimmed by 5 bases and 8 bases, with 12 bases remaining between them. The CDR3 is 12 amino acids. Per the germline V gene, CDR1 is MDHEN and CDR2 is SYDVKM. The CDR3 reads CASSGDPVEAFF. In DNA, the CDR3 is TGTGCCAGCAGTGGGGATCCTGTGGAAGCTTTCTTT.

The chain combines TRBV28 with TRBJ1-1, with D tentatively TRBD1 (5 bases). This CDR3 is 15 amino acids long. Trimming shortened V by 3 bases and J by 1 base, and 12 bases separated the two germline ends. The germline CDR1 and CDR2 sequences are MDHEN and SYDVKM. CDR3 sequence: CASSFFGDENTEAFF. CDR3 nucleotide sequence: TGTGCCAGCAGTTTTTTCGGGGACGAGAACACTGAAGCTTTCTTT.

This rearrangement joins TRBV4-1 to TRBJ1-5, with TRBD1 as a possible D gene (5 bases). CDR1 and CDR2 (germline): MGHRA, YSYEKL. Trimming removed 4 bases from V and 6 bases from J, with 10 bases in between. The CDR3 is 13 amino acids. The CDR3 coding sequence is TGCGCCAGCAGCCCAGCGGGGACTCAGCCCCAGCATTTT. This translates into CASSPAGTQPQHF.

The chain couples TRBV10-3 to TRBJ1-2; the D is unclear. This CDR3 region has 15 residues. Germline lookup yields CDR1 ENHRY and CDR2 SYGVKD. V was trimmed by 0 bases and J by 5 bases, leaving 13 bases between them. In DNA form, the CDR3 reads TGTGCCATCAGTGAGTCGGTGGATTCTGGGTATGGCTACACCTTC. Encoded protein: CAISESVDSGYGYTF.

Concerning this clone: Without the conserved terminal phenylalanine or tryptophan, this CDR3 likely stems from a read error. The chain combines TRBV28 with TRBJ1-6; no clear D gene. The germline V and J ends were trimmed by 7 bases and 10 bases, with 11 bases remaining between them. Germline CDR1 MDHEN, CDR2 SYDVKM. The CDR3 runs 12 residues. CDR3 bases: TGTGCCAGCATGGCAGCCGACTCACCCCTCCACCTT. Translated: CASMAADSPLHL.

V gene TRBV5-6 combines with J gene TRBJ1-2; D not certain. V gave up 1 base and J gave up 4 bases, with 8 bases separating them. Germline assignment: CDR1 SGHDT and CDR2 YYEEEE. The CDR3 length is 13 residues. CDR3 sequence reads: CASSLMVRYGYTF. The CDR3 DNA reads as TGTGCCAGCAGCTTGATGGTACGCTATGGCTACACCTTC.

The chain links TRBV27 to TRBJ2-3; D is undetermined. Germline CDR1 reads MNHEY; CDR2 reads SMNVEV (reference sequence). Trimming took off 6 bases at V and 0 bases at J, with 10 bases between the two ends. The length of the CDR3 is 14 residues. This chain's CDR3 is CASRFIGSTDTQYF. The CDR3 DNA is TGTGCCAGCAGGTTTATCGGTAGCACAGATACGCAGTATTTT.

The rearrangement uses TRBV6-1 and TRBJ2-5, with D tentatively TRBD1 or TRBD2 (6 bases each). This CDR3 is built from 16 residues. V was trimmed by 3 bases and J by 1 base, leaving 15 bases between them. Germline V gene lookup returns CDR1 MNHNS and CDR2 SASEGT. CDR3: CASSEGGEGSQETQYF. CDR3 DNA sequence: TGTGCCAGCAGTGAGGGGGGCGAGGGGAGCCAAGAGACCCAGTACTTC.

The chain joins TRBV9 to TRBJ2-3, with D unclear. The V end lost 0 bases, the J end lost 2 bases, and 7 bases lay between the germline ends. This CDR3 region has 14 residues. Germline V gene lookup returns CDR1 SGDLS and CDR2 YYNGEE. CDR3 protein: CASSVEQFTDTQYF. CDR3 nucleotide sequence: TGTGCCAGCAGCGTAGAACAGTTCACAGATACGCAGTATTTT.

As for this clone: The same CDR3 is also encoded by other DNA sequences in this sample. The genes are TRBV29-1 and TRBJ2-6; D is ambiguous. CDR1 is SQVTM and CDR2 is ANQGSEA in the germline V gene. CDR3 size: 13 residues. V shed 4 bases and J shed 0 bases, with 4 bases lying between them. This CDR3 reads CSVARSGANVLTF. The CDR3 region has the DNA TGCAGCGTTGCGCGCTCTGGGGCCAACGTCCTGACTTTC.

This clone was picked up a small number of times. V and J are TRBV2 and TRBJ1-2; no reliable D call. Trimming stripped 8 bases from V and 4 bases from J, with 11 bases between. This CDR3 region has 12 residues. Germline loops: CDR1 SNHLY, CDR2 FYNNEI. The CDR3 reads CASVPALYGYTF. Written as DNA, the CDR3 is TGTGCCAGCGTTCCCGCCCTCTATGGCTACACCTTC.

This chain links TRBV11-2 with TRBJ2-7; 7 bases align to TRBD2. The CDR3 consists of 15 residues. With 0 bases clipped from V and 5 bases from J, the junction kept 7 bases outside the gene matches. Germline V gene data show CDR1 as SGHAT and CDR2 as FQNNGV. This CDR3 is CASSLDWGGIHEQYF. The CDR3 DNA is TGTGCCAGCAGCTTAGATTGGGGGGGGATCCACGAGCAGTACTTC.

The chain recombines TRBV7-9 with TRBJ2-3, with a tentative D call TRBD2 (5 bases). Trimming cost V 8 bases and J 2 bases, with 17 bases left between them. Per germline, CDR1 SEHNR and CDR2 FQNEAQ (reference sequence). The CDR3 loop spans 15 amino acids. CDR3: CASSEESGSTDTQYF. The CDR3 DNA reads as TGTGCCAGCTCAGAGGAGAGCGGCTCCACAGATACGCAGTATTTT. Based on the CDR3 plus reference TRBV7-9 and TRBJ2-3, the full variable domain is DTGVSQNPRHKITKRGQNVTFRCDPISEHNRLYWYRQTLGQGPEFLTYFQNEAQLEKSRLLSDRFSAERPKGSFSTLEIQRTEQGDSAMYLCASSEESGSTDTQYFGPGTRLTVL.

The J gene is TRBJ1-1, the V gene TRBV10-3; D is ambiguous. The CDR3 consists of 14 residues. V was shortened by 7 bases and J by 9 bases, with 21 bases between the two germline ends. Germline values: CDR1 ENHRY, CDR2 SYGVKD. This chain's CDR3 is CAITSSEGTLKAFF. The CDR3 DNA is TGTGCCATCACCTCGAGTGAGGGAACACTGAAAGCTTTCTTT.

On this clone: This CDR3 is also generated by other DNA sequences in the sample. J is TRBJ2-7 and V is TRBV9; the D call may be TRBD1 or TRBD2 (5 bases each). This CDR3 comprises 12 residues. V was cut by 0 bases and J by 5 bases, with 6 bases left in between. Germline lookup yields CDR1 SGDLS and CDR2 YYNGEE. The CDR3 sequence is CASSVGGDEQYF. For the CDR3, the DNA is TGTGCCAGCAGCGTAGGAGGGGACGAGCAGTACTTC.

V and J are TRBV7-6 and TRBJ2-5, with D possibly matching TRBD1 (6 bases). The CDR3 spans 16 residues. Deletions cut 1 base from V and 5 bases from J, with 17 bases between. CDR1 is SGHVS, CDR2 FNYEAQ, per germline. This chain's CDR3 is CASSLGYGPGVETQYF. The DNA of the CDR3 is TGTGCCAGCAGCTTAGGGTATGGCCCAGGGGTGGAGACCCAGTACTTC.

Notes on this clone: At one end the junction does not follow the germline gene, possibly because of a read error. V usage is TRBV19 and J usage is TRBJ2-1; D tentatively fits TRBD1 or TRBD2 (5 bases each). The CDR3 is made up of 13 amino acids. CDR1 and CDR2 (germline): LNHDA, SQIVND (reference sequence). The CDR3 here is CASSKGPGAKQFF. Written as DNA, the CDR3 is TGTGCCAGCAGTAAGGGGCCCGGGGCTAAGCAGTTCTTC.

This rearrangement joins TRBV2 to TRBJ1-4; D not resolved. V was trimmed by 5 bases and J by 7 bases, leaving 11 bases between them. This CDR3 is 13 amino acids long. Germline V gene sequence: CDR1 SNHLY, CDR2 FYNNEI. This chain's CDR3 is CASSPPDGEKLFF. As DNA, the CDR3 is TGTGCCAGCAGTCCCCCTGACGGTGAAAAACTGTTTTTT.

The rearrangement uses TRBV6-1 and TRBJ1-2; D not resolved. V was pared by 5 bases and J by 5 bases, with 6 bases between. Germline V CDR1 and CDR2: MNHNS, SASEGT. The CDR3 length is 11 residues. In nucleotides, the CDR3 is TGTGCCAGCAGTTATGTTTATGGCTACACCTTC. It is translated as CASSYVYGYTF.

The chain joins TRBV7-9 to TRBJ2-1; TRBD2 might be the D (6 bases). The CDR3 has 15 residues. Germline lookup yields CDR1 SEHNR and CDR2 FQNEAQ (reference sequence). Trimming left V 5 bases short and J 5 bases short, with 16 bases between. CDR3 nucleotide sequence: TGTGCCAGCAGCACCGGGCCTAGGAGGGACAATGAGCAGTTCTTC. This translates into CASSTGPRRDNEQFF. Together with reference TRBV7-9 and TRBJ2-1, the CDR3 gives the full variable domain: DTGVSQNPRHKITKRGQNVTFRCDPISEHNRLYWYRQTLGQGPEFLTYFQNEAQLEKSRLLSDRFSAERPKGSFSTLEIQRTEQGDSAMYLCASSTGPRRDNEQFFGPGTRLTVL.

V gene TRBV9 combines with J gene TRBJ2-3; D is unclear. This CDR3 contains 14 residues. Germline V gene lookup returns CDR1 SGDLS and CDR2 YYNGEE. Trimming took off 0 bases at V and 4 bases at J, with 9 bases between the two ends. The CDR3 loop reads CASSVGGFADTQYF. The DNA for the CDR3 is TGTGCCAGCAGCGTAGGGGGTTTCGCAGATACGCAGTATTTT.